The clone carrying this T cell receptor beta chain was seen ten or more times. The junction shows a germline mismatch at one end, possibly a read error. The data are from a study of T cells in Graves' hyperthyroidism and ophthalmopathy. Amplification targeted TCR beta CDR3 regions from RNA transcripts. An initial round of RT-PCR targeting the TCR CDR3 relied on the HTBI primer set. TCRdb passed the multiplex PCR reads through MiXCR, listing each CDR3 protein once. Found here are approximately 690,000 distinct CDR3 sequences, approximately 15% of them singletons; the top ten hold approximately 12%. Germline V gene sequence: CDR1 SGHRS, CDR2 YFSETQ. The CDR3 is 15 amino acids.

The sequence was obtained from a woman between 50 and 59 years old with Graves' ophthalmopathy. V is TRBV5-1 and J is TRBJ2-1; a possible D gene is TRBD1 (5 bases). Sequenced material: blood. Here the CDR3 DNA reads TGTGCCAGCAGCTTGACAGCGAGCTCCTACAATGAGCAGTTCTTC. Protein product: CASSLTASSYNEQFF.